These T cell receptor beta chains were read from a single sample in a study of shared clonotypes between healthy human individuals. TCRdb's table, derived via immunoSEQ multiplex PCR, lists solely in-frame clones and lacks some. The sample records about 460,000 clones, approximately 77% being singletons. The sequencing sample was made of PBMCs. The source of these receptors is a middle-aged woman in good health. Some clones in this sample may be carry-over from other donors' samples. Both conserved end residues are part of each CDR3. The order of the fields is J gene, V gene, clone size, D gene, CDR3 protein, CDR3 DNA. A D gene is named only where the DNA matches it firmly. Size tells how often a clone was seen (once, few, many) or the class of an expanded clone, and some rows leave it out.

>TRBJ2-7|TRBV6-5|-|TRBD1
CASSYSTRGRSYEQYF
TGTGCCAGCAGTTACTCGACGAGGGGGCGGTCCTACGAGCAGTACTTC
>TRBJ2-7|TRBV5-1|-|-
CASRPMGDRLREQYF
TGCGCCAGCAGGCCGATGGGGGATCGCTTAAGGGAGCAGTACTTC
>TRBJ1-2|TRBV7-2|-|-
CASSLESGNYGYTF
TGTGCCAGCAGCTTAGAGTCGGGTAACTATGGCTACACCTTC
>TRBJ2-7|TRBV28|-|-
CASSQLGTYEQYF
TGTGCCAGCAGCCAGCTAGGGACCTACGAGCAGTACTTC
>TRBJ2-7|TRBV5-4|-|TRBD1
CASSTGQGGSYEQYF
TGTGCCAGCAGCACGGGACAGGGGGGTTCCTACGAGCAGTACTTC
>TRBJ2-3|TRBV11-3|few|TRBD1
CASSPGQNTDTQYF
TGTGCCAGCAGCCCGGGACAGAACACAGATACGCAGTATTTT
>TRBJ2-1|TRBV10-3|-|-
CAISESPSAGNEQFF
TGTGCCATCAGTGAGTCTCCCTCGGCCGGGAATGAGCAGTTCTTC
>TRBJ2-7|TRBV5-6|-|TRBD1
CASSNSGTGDYEQYF
TGTGCCAGCAGCAACTCCGGGACAGGGGACTACGAGCAGTACTTC
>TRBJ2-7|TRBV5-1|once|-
CASCLQGVNEQYF
TGCGCCAGCTGCTTACAGGGAGTCAACGAGCAGTACTTC
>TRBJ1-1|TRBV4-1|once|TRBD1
CASRLQGVTEAFF
TGCGCCAGCAGATTACAGGGGGTCACTGAAGCTTTCTTT
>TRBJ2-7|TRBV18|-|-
CASSPQGSSYEQYF
TGTGCCAGCTCCCCACAGGGCAGCTCCTACGAGCAGTACTTC
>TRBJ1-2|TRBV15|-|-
CATSTRGGGYGYTF
TGTGCCACCAGCACCCGGGGAGGGGGATATGGCTACACCTTC
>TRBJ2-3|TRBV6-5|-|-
CATRDSTDTQYF
TGTGCCACCAGGGACTCCACAGATACGCAGTATTTT
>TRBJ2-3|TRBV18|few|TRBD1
CASSPRQGETNTQYF
TGTGCCAGCTCACCCAGACAGGGGGAAACGAATACGCAGTATTTT
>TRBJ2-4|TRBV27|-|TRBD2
CASSPRGENIQYF
TGTGCCAGCAGCCCCCGGGGGGAAAACATTCAGTACTTC
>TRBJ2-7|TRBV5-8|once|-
CASSLQDGYEQYF
TGTGCCAGCAGCTTACAGGACGGCTACGAGCAGTACTTC
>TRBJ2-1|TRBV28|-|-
CASRGSGAPGEQFF
TGTGCCAGCAGAGGATCGGGAGCCCCAGGTGAGCAGTTCTTC
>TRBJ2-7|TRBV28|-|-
CASSPTRIQYF
TGTGCCAGCAGCCCAACCAGGATTCAGTACTTC
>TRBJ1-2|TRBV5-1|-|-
CASSLDAAGTYGYTF
TGCGCCAGCAGCTTGGATGCGGCAGGGACCTATGGCTACACCTTC
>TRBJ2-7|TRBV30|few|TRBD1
CAWSQGAGGYEQYF
TGTGCCTGGAGTCAAGGGGCAGGGGGCTACGAGCAGTACTTC
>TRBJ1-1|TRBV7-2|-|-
CASSLGPANTEAFF
TGTGCCAGCAGCTTAGGTCCCGCGAACACTGAAGCTTTCTTT
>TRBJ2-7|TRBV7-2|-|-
CASSPGVWGVEQYF
TGTGCCAGCAGCCCCGGGGTTTGGGGGGTCGAGCAGTACTTC
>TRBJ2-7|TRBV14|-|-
CASSQGLASREQYF
TGTGCCAGCAGCCAAGGCCTAGCAAGTCGCGAGCAGTACTTC
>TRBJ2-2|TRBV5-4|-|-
CASSLDGNTGELFF
TGTGCCAGCAGCTTGGACGGAAACACCGGGGAGCTGTTTTTT
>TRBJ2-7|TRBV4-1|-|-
CASSRDSRYEQYF
TGCGCCAGCAGCCGGGACTCCCGATACGAGCAGTACTTC
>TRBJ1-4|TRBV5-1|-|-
CASSLQGGNEKLFF
TGCGCCAGCAGCTTGCAGGGTGGTAATGAAAAACTGTTTTTT
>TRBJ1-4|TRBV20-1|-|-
CSATVGGFRLF
TGCAGTGCAACAGTAGGAGGGTTTCGCCTATTT
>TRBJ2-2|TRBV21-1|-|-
CASSNEGTVLTNTGELFF
TGTGCCAGCAGCAACGAGGGCACAGTCCTCACGAACACCGGGGAGCTGTTTTTT
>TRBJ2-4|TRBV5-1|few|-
CASSHTSVKNIQYF
TGCGCCAGCAGCCACACATCCGTCAAAAACATTCAGTACTTC
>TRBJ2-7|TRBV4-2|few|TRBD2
CASSQESGRTYEQYF
TGTGCCAGCAGCCAGGAAAGCGGGAGGACCTACGAGCAGTACTTC
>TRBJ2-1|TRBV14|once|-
CASSQVSEQFF
TGTGCCAGCAGCCAAGTTTCTGAGCAGTTCTTC
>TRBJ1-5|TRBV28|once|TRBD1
CASSQGGAGPSGNQPQHF
TGTGCCAGCAGTCAAGGGGGCGCAGGCCCTTCGGGCAATCAGCCCCAGCATTTT
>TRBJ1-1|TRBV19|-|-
CASKASEAKNTEAFF
TGTGCCAGTAAAGCGTCGGAGGCCAAGAACACTGAAGCTTTCTTT
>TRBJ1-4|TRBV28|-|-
CASNSLGSWLFF
TGTGCCAGCAACTCCTTGGGGAGTTGGCTGTTTTTT
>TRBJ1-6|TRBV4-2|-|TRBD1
CASSQDGQGEGSPLHF
TGTGCCAGCAGCCAAGACGGTCAGGGGGAGGGTTCACCCCTCCACTTT
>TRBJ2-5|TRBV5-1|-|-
CASSLYTGKETQYF
TGCGCCAGCAGCTTGTATACAGGAAAAGAGACCCAGTACTTC